This is a list of T cell receptor beta chains from one sample in a study of T-cell memory formation after mild COVID-19. MiXCR was run by TCRdb on the 5' RACE reads, yielding one entry per CDR3 protein. The sample carries 150,000 to 200,000 distinct CDR3 sequences, about 9.9% recorded once. The specimen sequenced was PBMCs or a T cell subset sorted from them (not recorded which). All receptors derive from a man younger than 30 who had mild COVID-19 (a few samples of this study predate the infection). Cell type and time point are not known. Both conserved end residues are part of each CDR3. The D gene is left open where the match is weak. A row's size may be missing; if present it is once, few, many or a size class.

j_gene: TRBJ2-2
d_gene: TRBD2
abundance: few
v_gene: TRBV18
CDR3nt: TGTGCCAGCTCAGCGAGGACTAGCGGAACGGCCGGGGAGCTGTTTTTT
CDR3aa: CASSARTSGTAGELFF

j_gene: TRBJ2-5
d_gene: NA
abundance: NA
v_gene: TRBV3-1
CDR3nt: TGTGCCAGCAGCTATATGGGGACCCAGTACTTC
CDR3aa: CASSYMGTQYF

j_gene: TRBJ2-1
d_gene: NA
abundance: many
v_gene: TRBV25-1
CDR3nt: TGTGCCAGCAGTGTAGGGCATGCCCCCGAGCAGTTCTTC
CDR3aa: CASSVGHAPEQFF

j_gene: TRBJ2-3
d_gene: NA
abundance: few
v_gene: TRBV5-4
CDR3nt: TGTGCCAGCAGCTTCAAAGGGGGAACAGATACGCAGTATTTT
CDR3aa: CASSFKGGTDTQYF

j_gene: TRBJ2-5
d_gene: TRBD2
abundance: few
v_gene: TRBV6-2/TRBV6-3
CDR3nt: TGTGCCAGCAGCGCCTGGAGCGGGGGTCGAGAGACCCAGTACTTC
CDR3aa: CASSAWSGGRETQYF

j_gene: TRBJ1-1
d_gene: NA
abundance: NA
v_gene: TRBV6-1
CDR3nt: TGTGCCAGCAGTGAACAGGGTGAGCTGACTGAAGCTTTCTTT
CDR3aa: CASSEQGELTEAFF

j_gene: TRBJ1-6
d_gene: NA
abundance: few
v_gene: TRBV12-3/TRBV12-4
CDR3nt: TGTGCCAGCAGGGGGGGCGGTCACTCCTATAATTCACCCCTCCACTTT
CDR3aa: CASRGGGHSYNSPLHF

j_gene: TRBJ1-1
d_gene: NA
abundance: many
v_gene: TRBV12-3/TRBV12-4
CDR3nt: TGTGCCAGCAGGACAAACACTGAAGCTTTCTTT
CDR3aa: CASRTNTEAFF

j_gene: TRBJ2-2
d_gene: NA
abundance: many
v_gene: TRBV7-3
CDR3nt: TGTGCCAGCAGCTTGGCGGGACCCCAGGGCGGGGAGCTGTTTTTT
CDR3aa: CASSLAGPQGGELFF

j_gene: TRBJ2-3
d_gene: NA
abundance: NA
v_gene: TRBV9
CDR3nt: TGTGCCAGCAGCGTAGTCGAGACTTCCACAGATACGCAGTATTTT
CDR3aa: CASSVVETSTDTQYF

j_gene: TRBJ2-1
d_gene: NA
abundance: NA
v_gene: TRBV5-1
CDR3nt: TGCGCCAGCAGCTCGGGGCCGGGGGATGAGCAGTTCTTC
CDR3aa: CASSSGPGDEQFF

j_gene: TRBJ1-4
d_gene: NA
abundance: NA
v_gene: TRBV6-5
CDR3nt: TGTGCCAGCAGTCGAGGACCTACGGGACGATCTGAAAAACTGTTTTTT
CDR3aa: CASSRGPTGRSEKLFF

j_gene: TRBJ2-1
d_gene: NA
abundance: few
v_gene: TRBV3-1
CDR3nt: TGTGCCAGCAGCCTCCAGGGGCTCCTTCGTCCGTTCTTC
CDR3aa: CASSLQGLLRPFF

j_gene: TRBJ1-2
d_gene: NA
abundance: NA
v_gene: TRBV14
CDR3nt: TGTGCCAGCAGCCAAGGTCGGACAGCCTCCTCCTTC
CDR3aa: CASSQGRTASSF

j_gene: TRBJ1-1
d_gene: NA
abundance: NA
v_gene: TRBV12-3/TRBV12-4
CDR3nt: TGTGCCACCTCCACCCTCAACACTGAAGCTTTCTTT
CDR3aa: CATSTLNTEAFF

j_gene: TRBJ2-3
d_gene: TRBD2
abundance: NA
v_gene: TRBV29-1
CDR3nt: TGCAGCGTTGGTTTCGGGGGGAGCACAGATACGCAGTATTTT
CDR3aa: CSVGFGGSTDTQYF

j_gene: TRBJ2-7
d_gene: NA
abundance: NA
v_gene: TRBV18
CDR3nt: TGTGCCAGCTCGGCGGGACAGATCCTCTACGAGCAGTACTTC
CDR3aa: CASSAGQILYEQYF

j_gene: TRBJ1-1
d_gene: NA
abundance: few
v_gene: TRBV4-2
CDR3nt: TGTGCCAGCAGCCAAGATCGAATGGGGGAGACTGAAGCTTTCTTT
CDR3aa: CASSQDRMGETEAFF

j_gene: TRBJ2-1
d_gene: TRBD1
abundance: few
v_gene: TRBV5-1
CDR3nt: TGCGCCAGCAGCTTCGGACAGGCGAGCTCCTACAATGAGCAGTTCTTC
CDR3aa: CASSFGQASSYNEQFF

j_gene: TRBJ1-2
d_gene: TRBD1
abundance: NA
v_gene: TRBV29-1
CDR3nt: TGCAGCGTTGCAGAGACAGGGGCGTCTGGCTACACCTTC
CDR3aa: CSVAETGASGYTF

j_gene: TRBJ1-5
d_gene: NA
abundance: NA
v_gene: TRBV6-2/TRBV6-3
CDR3nt: TGTGCCAGTCGGGAAGGGGGGAGGCCCCAGCATTTT
CDR3aa: CASREGGRPQHF

j_gene: TRBJ2-7
d_gene: NA
abundance: NA
v_gene: TRBV6-5
CDR3nt: TGTGCCAGCAGTTACGAGGGGGGTCCCTACGAGCAGTACTTC
CDR3aa: CASSYEGGPYEQYF

j_gene: TRBJ2-2
d_gene: TRBD2
abundance: NA
v_gene: TRBV5-4
CDR3nt: TGTGCCAGCAGCTTAGGACTAGCGGGGAAGGCGGGCACCGGGGAGCTGTTTTTT
CDR3aa: CASSLGLAGKAGTGELFF

j_gene: TRBJ1-4
d_gene: TRBD1
abundance: few
v_gene: TRBV5-4
CDR3nt: TGTGCCAGCAGCTTACAGGGGGATGGAGAAAAACTGTTTTTT
CDR3aa: CASSLQGDGEKLFF

j_gene: TRBJ2-6
d_gene: NA
abundance: many
v_gene: TRBV6-1
CDR3nt: TGTGCCAGCAGTGTTCTCTCTGGGGCCAACGTCCTGACTTTC
CDR3aa: CASSVLSGANVLTF

j_gene: TRBJ2-2
d_gene: TRBD1
abundance: NA
v_gene: TRBV12-3/TRBV12-4
CDR3nt: TGTGCCAGCTTGGGACAGGTTGACACCGGGGAGCTGTTTTTT
CDR3aa: CASLGQVDTGELFF

j_gene: TRBJ2-3
d_gene: TRBD2
abundance: NA
v_gene: TRBV6-1
CDR3nt: TGTGCCAGCAGTTTGGAGGGAGGGGATACGCAGTATTTT
CDR3aa: CASSLEGGDTQYF

j_gene: TRBJ1-4
d_gene: NA
abundance: many
v_gene: TRBV20-1
CDR3nt: TGCAGTGCTAGTCCGAGGCAGGGCCTGGGAAAACTGTTTTTT
CDR3aa: CSASPRQGLGKLFF

j_gene: TRBJ2-3
d_gene: NA
abundance: few
v_gene: TRBV7-3
CDR3nt: TGTGCCAGCAGCCTCCCCGCCACGGGTACCACAGATACGCAGTATTTT
CDR3aa: CASSLPATGTTDTQYF

j_gene: TRBJ2-2
d_gene: NA
abundance: many
v_gene: TRBV12-3/TRBV12-4
CDR3nt: TGTGCCAGCAGTCTGAGGAGCGACGGGGAGCTGTTTTTT
CDR3aa: CASSLRSDGELFF

j_gene: TRBJ2-3
d_gene: TRBD1
abundance: few
v_gene: TRBV25-1
CDR3nt: TGTGCCAGCAGTGAGAACAGGGGGCTTTCCACAGATACGCAGTATTTT
CDR3aa: CASSENRGLSTDTQYF

j_gene: TRBJ2-3
d_gene: NA
abundance: NA
v_gene: TRBV28
CDR3nt: TGTGCCATCAGCCCGAAGCCAGATACGCAGTATTTT
CDR3aa: CAISPKPDTQYF

j_gene: TRBJ2-3
d_gene: NA
abundance: many
v_gene: TRBV7-2
CDR3nt: TGTGCCAGCAGCTTAGGGGACGGCGGGTTCAGTACGCAGTATTTT
CDR3aa: CASSLGDGGFSTQYF

j_gene: TRBJ2-7
d_gene: NA
abundance: few
v_gene: TRBV20-1
CDR3nt: TGCAGTGCTAGGACAGGCCTTCTCTCCTACGAGCAGTACTTC
CDR3aa: CSARTGLLSYEQYF

j_gene: TRBJ2-5
d_gene: TRBD2
abundance: NA
v_gene: TRBV7-9
CDR3nt: TGTGCCAGCAGCAACCAGGGACTAGCTCAAGAGACCCAGTACTTC
CDR3aa: CASSNQGLAQETQYF

j_gene: TRBJ1-2
d_gene: NA
abundance: many
v_gene: TRBV12-3/TRBV12-4
CDR3nt: TGTGCCAGCAGTCCCGTCTCTAGCTATGGCTACACCTTC
CDR3aa: CASSPVSSYGYTF

j_gene: TRBJ2-3
d_gene: TRBD2
abundance: NA
v_gene: TRBV20-1
CDR3nt: TGCAGTGCTAGAGATACTAGCGGGGGCGCAGATACGCAGTATTTT
CDR3aa: CSARDTSGGADTQYF

j_gene: TRBJ1-6
d_gene: NA
abundance: NA
v_gene: TRBV4-3
CDR3nt: TGCGCCAGCAGCCAAGATGTTGGCCGCGGATGGAATTCACCCCTCCACTTT
CDR3aa: CASSQDVGRGWNSPLHF

j_gene: TRBJ2-5
d_gene: NA
abundance: NA
v_gene: TRBV28
CDR3nt: TGTGCCAGCAGTTCCCCTTCGGTGGGGACCCAGTACTTC
CDR3aa: CASSSPSVGTQYF

j_gene: TRBJ1-6
d_gene: NA
abundance: few
v_gene: TRBV4-3
CDR3nt: TGCGCCAGCAGCCAAGAGCGTACTGATTCACCCCTCCACTTT
CDR3aa: CASSQERTDSPLHF

j_gene: TRBJ2-5
d_gene: TRBD1
abundance: few
v_gene: TRBV4-3
CDR3nt: TGCGCCAGCAGTACCACAGGGGGGGAGACCCAGTACTTC
CDR3aa: CASSTTGGETQYF

j_gene: TRBJ2-3
d_gene: NA
abundance: NA
v_gene: TRBV5-1
CDR3nt: TGCGCCAGCAGCCGGGTCGGCGGGGGCACAGATACGCAGTATTTT
CDR3aa: CASSRVGGGTDTQYF